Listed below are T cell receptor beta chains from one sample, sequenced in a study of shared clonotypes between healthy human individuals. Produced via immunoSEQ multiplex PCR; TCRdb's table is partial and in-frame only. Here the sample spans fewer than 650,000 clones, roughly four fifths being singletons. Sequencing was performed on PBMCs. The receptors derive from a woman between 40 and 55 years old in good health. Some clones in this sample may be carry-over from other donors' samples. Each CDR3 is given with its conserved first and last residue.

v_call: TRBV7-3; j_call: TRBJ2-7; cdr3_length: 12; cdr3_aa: CASGLGPGEQYF
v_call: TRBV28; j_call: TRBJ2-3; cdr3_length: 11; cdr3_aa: CASNYPDTQYF
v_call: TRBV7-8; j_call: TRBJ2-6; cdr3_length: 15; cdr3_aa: CASSLNRGQANVLTF
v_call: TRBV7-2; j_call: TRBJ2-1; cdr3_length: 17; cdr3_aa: CASSPQGGLRSYNEQFF
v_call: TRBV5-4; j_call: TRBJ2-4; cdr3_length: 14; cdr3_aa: CASIQGPAKNIQYF
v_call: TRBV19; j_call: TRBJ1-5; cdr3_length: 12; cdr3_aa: CASNDREGPQHF
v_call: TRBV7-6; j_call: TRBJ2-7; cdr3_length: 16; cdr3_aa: CASSLGGGVLAYEQYF
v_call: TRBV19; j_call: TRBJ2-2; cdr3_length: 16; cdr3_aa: CASRPRDSTRLGELFF
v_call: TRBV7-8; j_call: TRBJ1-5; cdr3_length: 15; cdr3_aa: CASSSIFDSNQPQHF
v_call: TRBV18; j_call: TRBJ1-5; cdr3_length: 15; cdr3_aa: CASSGGGPSNQPQHF
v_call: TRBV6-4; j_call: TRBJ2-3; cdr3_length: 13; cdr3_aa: CASSGASTDTQYF
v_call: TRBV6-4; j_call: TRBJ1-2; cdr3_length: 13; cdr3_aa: CASRDTGGSSYTF
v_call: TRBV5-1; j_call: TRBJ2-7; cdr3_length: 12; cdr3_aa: CASRDTQYEQYF
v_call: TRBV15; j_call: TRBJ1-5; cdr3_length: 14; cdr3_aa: CATSRDPGNQPQHF
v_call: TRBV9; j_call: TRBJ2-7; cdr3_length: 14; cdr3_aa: CASSVLGNSYEQYF
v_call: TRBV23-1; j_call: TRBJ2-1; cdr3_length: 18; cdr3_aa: CASSQSRNTGAGYNEQFF
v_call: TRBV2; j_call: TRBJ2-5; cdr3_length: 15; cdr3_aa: CASSVDQGWSETQYF
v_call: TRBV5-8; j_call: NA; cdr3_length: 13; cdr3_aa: CASSLARGREQYF
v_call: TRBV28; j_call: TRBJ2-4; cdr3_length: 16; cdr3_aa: CASGHGGGVAKNIQYF
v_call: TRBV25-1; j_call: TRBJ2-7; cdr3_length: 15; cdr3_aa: CASSNPGLAKNEQYF
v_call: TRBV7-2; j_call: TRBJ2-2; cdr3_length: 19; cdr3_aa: CASSYIPGQGLDRTGELFF
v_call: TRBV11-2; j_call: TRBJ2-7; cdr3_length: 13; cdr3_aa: CASSLSRGSQQYF
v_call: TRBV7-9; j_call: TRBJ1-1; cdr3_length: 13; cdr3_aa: CASSLEWGTEAFF
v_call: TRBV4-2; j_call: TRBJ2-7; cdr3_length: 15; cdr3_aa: CASSQGVADSYEQYF
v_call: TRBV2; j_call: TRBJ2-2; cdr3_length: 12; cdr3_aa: CASSVDTGELFF
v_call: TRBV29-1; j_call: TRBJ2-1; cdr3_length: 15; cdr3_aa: CSVLLAGGVNNEQFF
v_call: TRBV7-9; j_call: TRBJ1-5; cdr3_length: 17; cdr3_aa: CASSRDPRGWDNQPQHF
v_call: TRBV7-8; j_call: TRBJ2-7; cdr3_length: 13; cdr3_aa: CASTPRGVYEQYF
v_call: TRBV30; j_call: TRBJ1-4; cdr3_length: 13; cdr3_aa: CAWMWQGGEKLFF
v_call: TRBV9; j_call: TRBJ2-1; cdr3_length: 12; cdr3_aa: CASSANRDEQFF
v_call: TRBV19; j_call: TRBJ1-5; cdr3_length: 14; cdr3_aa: CASSIIDRESPQHF
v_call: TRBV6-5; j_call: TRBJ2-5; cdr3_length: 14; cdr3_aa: CASRTRTGEETQYF
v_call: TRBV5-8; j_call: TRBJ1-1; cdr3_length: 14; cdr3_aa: CASSFGPGNTEAFF
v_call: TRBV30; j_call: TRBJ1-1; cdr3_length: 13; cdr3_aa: CAWSEAGNTEAFF
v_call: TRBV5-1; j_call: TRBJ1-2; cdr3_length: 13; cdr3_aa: CARDGEAGYGYTF
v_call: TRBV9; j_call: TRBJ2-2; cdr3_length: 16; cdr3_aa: CASSVGTSGNTGELFF
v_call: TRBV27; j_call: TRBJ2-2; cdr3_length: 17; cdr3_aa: CASSSWAVATNTGELFF
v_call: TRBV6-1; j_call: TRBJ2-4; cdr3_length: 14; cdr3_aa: CASSPGTGGNIQYF
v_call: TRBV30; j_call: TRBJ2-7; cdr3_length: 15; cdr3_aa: CAWSVGLAPPYEQYF
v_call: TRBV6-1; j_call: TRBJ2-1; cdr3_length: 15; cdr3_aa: CASSDQESSYNEQFF
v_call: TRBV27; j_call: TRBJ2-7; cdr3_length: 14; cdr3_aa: CASSPGTTLYEQYF
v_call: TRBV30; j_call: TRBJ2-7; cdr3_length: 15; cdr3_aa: CAYRPTGALTREQYF
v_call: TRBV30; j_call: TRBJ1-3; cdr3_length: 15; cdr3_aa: CAWSVLGPMRNTIYF
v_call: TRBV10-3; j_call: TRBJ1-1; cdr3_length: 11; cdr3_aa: CAIGKHTEAFF
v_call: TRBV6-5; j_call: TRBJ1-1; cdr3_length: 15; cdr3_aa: CASSYAGQGAGEAFF
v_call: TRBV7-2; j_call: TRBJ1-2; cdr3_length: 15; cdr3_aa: CASSATGGRVYGYTF
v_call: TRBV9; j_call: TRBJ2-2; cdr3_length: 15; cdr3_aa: CASSASGPGTGELFF
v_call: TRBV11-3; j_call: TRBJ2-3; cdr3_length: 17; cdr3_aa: CASSSPGQGAFTDTQYF